Listed below are T cell receptor beta chains from one sample, sequenced in a study of shared clonotypes between healthy human individuals. Using immunoSEQ multiplex PCR, the repertoire was profiled, and TCRdb retains in-frame clones only, with some absent. The sample shows roughly 2.4 million clones, almost 96% of them seen only once. The sample was naive CD4+ T cells sorted from blood. All receptors come from a man between 18 and 35 years old in good health. CDR3s include the opening cysteine and the closing phenylalanine or tryptophan. Each record gives: D gene, clone size, V gene, J gene, CDR3 DNA, CDR3 protein. D genes are given only for firm matches. The size field is filled for only some rows; it gives once, few, many or a size class.

NA	NA	TRBV19	TRBJ1-1	TGTGCCAGTAGTATAGCAGGTCTTGCTGTTGAAGCTTTCTTT	CASSIAGLAVEAFF
NA	NA	TRBV30	TRBJ1-3	TGTGCCTGGGGGGAACAAAGTGGAAACACCATATATTTT	CAWGEQSGNTIYF
TRBD1	NA	TRBV2	TRBJ1-4	TGTGCCAGCGGTCGCGACAGGGCAACTAATGAAAAACTGTTTTTT	CASGRDRATNEKLFF
NA	NA	TRBV7-8	TRBJ1-2	TGTGCCAGCAGCTTTGGGGGGACGGGCTATGGCTACACCTTC	CASSFGGTGYGYTF
NA	NA	TRBV2	TRBJ2-7	TGTGCCAGAATTTTACGGGGGTACGAGCAGTACTTC	CARILRGYEQYF
NA	NA	TRBV5-1	TRBJ2-5	TGCGCCAGCAGCAGAGACAACCAAGAGACCCAGTACTTC	CASSRDNQETQYF
NA	NA	TRBV27	TRBJ2-1	TGTGCCAGCAGTTTCGAGCGGGGACAGTACAATGAGCAGTTCTTC	CASSFERGQYNEQFF
NA	once	TRBV6-6	TRBJ2-7	TGTGCCAGCAGTTACACGATTTCCGGGACTCGCGCCGAGCAGTACTTC	CASSYTISGTRAEQYF
TRBD2	few	TRBV5-4	TRBJ2-5	TGTGCCAGCAGCTTGTGGGGGGGAGAGACCCAGTACTTC	CASSLWGGETQYF
TRBD2	NA	TRBV5-4	TRBJ2-3	TGTGCCAGCAGTCGGACTAGCGGGAGGAGCACAGATACGCAGTATTTT	CASSRTSGRSTDTQYF
TRBD2	NA	TRBV15	TRBJ2-3	TGTGCCACCAGCAGATCCCCGGGACTAGTCACAGATACGCAGTATTTT	CATSRSPGLVTDTQYF
TRBD1	NA	TRBV9	TRBJ1-6	TGTGCCAGCAGCGAGGGAACAGGGGACCCCGGGAATTCACCCCTCCACTTT	CASSEGTGDPGNSPLHF
NA	NA	TRBV5-8	TRBJ1-5	TGTGCCAGCAGCCCTTTGGGGGGGAATAGCAATCAGCCCCAGCATTTT	CASSPLGGNSNQPQHF
TRBD2	NA	TRBV27	TRBJ2-7	TGTGCCAGCAGGCCGGGGACTAGCGGGAGACTCGAGCAGTACTTC	CASRPGTSGRLEQYF
NA	once	TRBV2	TRBJ2-3	TGTGCCAGCAGTCGGGGACTCCTCACAGATACGCAGTATTTT	CASSRGLLTDTQYF
TRBD1	NA	TRBV29-1	TRBJ1-1	TGCAGCGCGCTGACAGGGACCGAAGCTTTCTTT	CSALTGTEAFF
NA	NA	TRBV29-1	TRBJ2-7	TGCAGCGTAGCACAGGGTTACGAGCAGTACTTC	CSVAQGYEQYF
NA	few	TRBV6-1	TRBJ2-4	TGTGCCAGCAGTGACTGGGGACGGGAAAACATTCAGTACTTC	CASSDWGRENIQYF
NA	NA	TRBV30	TRBJ1-1	TGTGCCTGGGAGCGGGGGATAAACACTGAAGCTTTCTTT	CAWERGINTEAFF
TRBD2	NA	TRBV7-2	TRBJ2-7	TGTGCCAGCAGCTTCACTAGCGGGCACACTCCCTACGAGCAGTACTTC	CASSFTSGHTPYEQYF
TRBD1	few	TRBV7-9	TRBJ2-5	TGTGCCAGCAGCCGCGGACAGGGTGAGACCCAGTACTTC	CASSRGQGETQYF
TRBD2	NA	TRBV5-1	TRBJ2-5	TGCGCCAGCAGCTTGTCTAGCGGGGGGGCCTGGGAGACCCAGTACTTC	CASSLSSGGAWETQYF
NA	NA	TRBV19	TRBJ2-3	TGTGCCAGTAGTATCCCCCGACAGGGTAGAGGCTTTAGCGGGGACCTAGATACGCAGTATTTT	CASSIPRQGRGFSGDLDTQYF
TRBD1	NA	TRBV2	TRBJ2-4	TGTGCCAGCAGTGAAACGACTCGGGACAGGGCAAAGCTAGCCAAAAACATTCAGTACTTC	CASSETTRDRAKLAKNIQYF
TRBD2	NA	TRBV7-7	TRBJ2-1	TGTGCTAGCAGCTTAGCATCGGGACTAGCGACCTACAATGAGCAGTTCTTC	CASSLASGLATYNEQFF
NA	few	TRBV6-5	TRBJ2-1	TGTGCCAGCGAGCAGGGCGGGAAGCAGTTCTTC	CASEQGGKQFF
NA	once	TRBV10-3	TRBJ2-7	TGTGCCATCAGTGAGCCCGGGGGAGTGTCCTCCTACGAGCAGTACTTC	CAISEPGGVSSYEQYF
TRBD2	NA	TRBV5-1	TRBJ2-1	TGCGCCAGCAGTTTTAGCGGGTCTTACAATGAGCAGTTCTTC	CASSFSGSYNEQFF
TRBD1	NA	TRBV6-6	TRBJ1-4	TGTGCCAGCACCCAGGGGGGGGTCCAGGGAAGGGAAAAACTGTTTTTT	CASTQGGVQGREKLFF
TRBD1	once	TRBV6-1	TRBJ2-7	TGTGCCAGCTCGGAAGACAGGGGCGGGAAGTACGAGCAGTACTTC	CASSEDRGGKYEQYF
NA	NA	TRBV6-1	TRBJ1-5	TGTGCCAGCAGTGAAGCGAGTGTGCTTCGGAATCAGCCCCAGCATTTT	CASSEASVLRNQPQHF
TRBD2	NA	TRBV10-3	TRBJ2-7	TGTGCCACCGGAGCGGGAGATGTCGAGCAGTACTTC	CATGAGDVEQYF
NA	once	TRBV11-2	TRBJ2-7	TGTGCCAGCAGCTTCCTAAGGGTTGGGGCAGGGGAGCAGTACTTC	CASSFLRVGAGEQYF
NA	NA	TRBV20-1	TRBJ2-4	TGCAGTGCACCAAGCAAAAACATTCAGTACTTC	CSAPSKNIQYF
NA	NA	TRBV6-1	TRBJ2-2	TGTGCCAGCAGTTCGCGGAACACCGGGGAGCTGTTTTTT	CASSSRNTGELFF
NA	NA	TRBV6-5	TRBJ1-2	TGTGCCAGCAGTTATTCGCGGGACGCCACCTATGGCTACACCTTC	CASSYSRDATYGYTF
NA	NA	TRBV19	TRBJ1-6	TGTGCCAGTAGGGATGTGGGACGGATAACCTATAATTCACCCCTCCACTTT	CASRDVGRITYNSPLHF
TRBD1	once	TRBV27	TRBJ2-7	TGTGCCAGCAGTTCCCGCGGGACAGGGAATGGCTACGAGCAGTACTTC	CASSSRGTGNGYEQYF
TRBD2	once	TRBV10-1	TRBJ2-3	TGCGCCAGCAGTGAGCTAGCGGGGGGGCTCACAGATACGCAGTATTTT	CASSELAGGLTDTQYF
TRBD2	once	TRBV5-1	TRBJ2-5	TGCGCCAGCAGCTTGACTAGCGGGGGGGAGACCCAGTACTTC	CASSLTSGGETQYF
TRBD1	NA	TRBV11-2	TRBJ2-7	TGTGCGACCGGGACAGGGCCTCCCGAGCAGTACTTC	CATGTGPPEQYF
NA	NA	TRBV19	TRBJ2-7	TGTGCCAGTAGTATAGATGGGCCTCCGGAGTACTTC	CASSIDGPPEYF
TRBD1	NA	TRBV30	TRBJ1-6	TGTGCCTGGAGTGTGGGACAGACTGATTCACCCCTCCACTTT	CAWSVGQTDSPLHF
TRBD1	once	TRBV5-4	TRBJ2-7	TGTGCCAGCAGCCCGTGGGACAGGAGCTATGACGAGCAGTACTTC	CASSPWDRSYDEQYF
NA	NA	TRBV7-8	TRBJ1-2	TGTGCCAGCAGCTTAGCGCGTTCACAGGCGGAAGGGGTCATCTATGGCTACACCTTC	CASSLARSQAEGVIYGYTF
NA	NA	TRBV28	TRBJ1-6	TGTGCCAGCAGGTGGGACGCCGCTAGGTCACCCCTCCACTTT	CASRWDAARSPLHF
TRBD1	NA	TRBV10-3	TRBJ2-6	TGTGCCATCAGTGAGTCGAGTGGACAGGGAAGATCTGGGGCCAACGTCCTGACTTTC	CAISESSGQGRSGANVLTF
TRBD1	NA	TRBV11-3	TRBJ2-2	TGTGCCAGCAGCTTCGCCGGGACAGCGAACACCGGGGAGCTGTTTTTT	CASSFAGTANTGELFF